Below are 14 T cell receptor beta chains sequenced from a single sample in a study of blood T cell repertoires in COVID-19. Using immunoSEQ multiplex PCR, the repertoire was profiled, and TCRdb retains in-frame clones only, with some absent. The sample holds under 250,000 clones, roughly 86% seen once. The material sequenced was peripheral blood. These receptors all stem from a woman in her sixties or seventies who had recovered from COVID-19.

J is TRBJ2-7 and V is TRBV6-5, with D perhaps TRBD1 (5 bases). CDR1 and CDR2 (germline): MNHEY, SVGAGI. The CDR3 totals 15 residues. The germline V and J ends were trimmed by 0 bases and 3 bases, with 12 bases remaining between them. The CDR3 DNA is TGTGCCAGCAGTTACTCCATAAGGGGTAGCTACGAGCAGTACTTC. It is translated as CASSYSIRGSYEQYF.

The chain employs TRBV28 and TRBJ1-5, with D unclear. In germline, CDR1 is MDHEN, CDR2 SYDVKM. Trimming left V 2 bases short and J 4 bases short, with 9 bases between. The CDR3 length is 14 residues. The CDR3 DNA reads as TGTGCCAGCAGTTTAGTCGACGGGAATCAGCCCCAGCATTTT. Its protein product is CASSLVDGNQPQHF.

The gene calls are TRBV28 and TRBJ2-7, with D possibly matching TRBD2 (5 bases). V was clipped by 6 bases and J by 7 bases, with 16 bases between them. Per germline, CDR1 MDHEN and CDR2 SYDVKM. The CDR3 covers 13 residues. Here the CDR3 reads CASRFPPPGEQYF. CDR3 bases: TGTGCCAGCAGGTTTCCCCCCCCGGGAGAGCAGTACTTC.

This chain joins TRBV13 and TRBJ1-2; 10 bases fit TRBD1. After removal of 6 bases from V and 2 bases from J, the junction contained 9 bases not matched to a gene. There are 16 residues in the CDR3. Germline CDR1 reads PRHDT; CDR2 reads FYEKMQ (reference sequence). Written as DNA, the CDR3 is TGTGCCAGCAGTTCGACCCGACAGGGGGCCAACTATGGCTACACCTTC. Its translation is CASSSTRQGANYGYTF.

This clone has only a few counts. V is TRBV18 and J is TRBJ1-5; maybe TRBD1 (5 bases). This CDR3 region has 13 residues. Trimming stripped 5 bases from V and 5 bases from J, with 10 bases between. Germline V CDR1 and CDR2: KGHSH, LQKENI. This CDR3 reads CASSTTDDQPQHF. CDR3 nucleotide sequence: TGTGCCAGCTCAACGACAGATGATCAGCCCCAGCATTTT.

The V gene is TRBV10-3, the J gene TRBJ1-2; TRBD1 is a possible D gene (6 bases). V lost 6 bases, J lost 5 bases, and 16 bases lay in between. The CDR3 is 14 residues long. Germline loops: CDR1 ENHRY, CDR2 SYGVKD. The chain's CDR3 is CAISQQGIIYGYTF. DNA of the CDR3: TGTGCCATCAGCCAACAGGGAATCATTTATGGCTACACCTTC.

V usage is TRBV6-6 and J usage is TRBJ1-6; D is unresolved. The CDR3 has 14 amino acids. The germline V gene encodes CDR1 MNHNY and CDR2 SVGAGI (reference sequence). V was trimmed by 3 bases and J by 6 bases, leaving 9 bases between them. For the CDR3, the DNA is TGTGCCAGCAGTTATGGGCCACGTAATTCACCCCTCCACTTT. It specifies CASSYGPRNSPLHF.

This clone was seen once. The J gene is TRBJ1-4, the V gene TRBV7-3; tentative D call: TRBD1 (5 bases). This CDR3 region has 15 residues. Trimming cost V 5 bases and J 8 bases, with 18 bases left between them. Germline CDR1 SGHTA, CDR2 FQGTGA. CDR3 protein: CASSLRGGAGEKLFF. CDR3 nucleotides: TGTGCCAGCAGCCTTCGGGGAGGGGCGGGGGAAAAACTGTTTTTT.

This chain uses TRBV29-1 with TRBJ2-7; 9 bases are a match to TRBD1. Trimming at V came to 6 bases and at J to 5 bases, leaving 14 bases not matched to a gene. Germline CDR1 is SQVTM and CDR2 is ANQGSEA. The CDR3 extends over 15 amino acids. Here the CDR3 reads CSVSKQGAGLDEQYF. The CDR3 DNA sequence: TGCAGCGTCTCCAAACAGGGGGCCGGCCTGGACGAGCAGTACTTC.

This sequence joins TRBV6-6 and TRBJ2-5; 7 bases agree with TRBD1. V shed 2 bases, J shed 2 bases, and the junction held 2 bases outside the gene matches. The CDR3 length is 14 residues. The V gene's germline CDR1 is MNHNY and CDR2 SVGAGI (reference sequence). This chain's CDR3 is CASSYGGQQETQYF. In DNA, the CDR3 is TGTGCCAGCAGTTACGGGGGACAGCAAGAGACCCAGTACTTC.

V gene TRBV12-5 combines with J gene TRBJ1-5, with 7 nucleotides matching TRBD1. Germline loops: CDR1 LGHNT, CDR2 FRNRAP. CDR3 size: 19 residues. With 1 base clipped from V and 3 bases from J, the junction kept 15 bases outside the gene matches. The CDR3 DNA follows: TGTGCTAGTGGTTTGGGGGCCACAGGGGCCCCTTACTACAATCAGCCCCAGCATTTT. This sequence encodes CASGLGATGAPYYNQPQHF. Complete variable domain (other parts from reference TRBV12-5 and TRBJ1-5): DARVTQTPRHKVTEMGQEVTMRCQPILGHNTVFWYRQTMMQGLELLAYFRNRAPLDDSGMPKDRFSAEMPDATLATLKIQPSEPRDSAVYFCASGLGATGAPYYNQPQHFGDGTRLSIL.

This clone was counted a single time. This chain links TRBV2 with TRBJ1-1; 10 bases are shared with TRBD1. There are 16 residues in the CDR3. Looked up from germline, CDR1 is SNHLY and CDR2 is FYNNEI. The J segment lost 4 bases and the V segment lost 2 bases, leaving 7 bases of the junction unmatched. The CDR3 DNA reads as TGTGCCAGCAGTGAAAGACAGGGGGCGGTGGTCACTGAAGCTTTCTTT. Its protein product is CASSERQGAVVTEAFF. The whole variable domain, filled in from reference TRBV2 and TRBJ1-1, reads EPEVTQTPSHQVTQMGQEVILRCVPISNHLYFYWYRQILGQKVEFLVSFYNNEISEKSEIFDDQFSVERPDGSNFTLKIRSTKLEDSAMYFCASSERQGAVVTEAFFGQGTRLTVV.

This chain uses TRBV4-1 with TRBJ2-7, with D maybe TRBD2 (5 bases). This CDR3 spans 13 amino acids. With 2 bases removed from V and 6 bases from J, the gap between germline ends came to 11 bases. Looked up from germline, CDR1 is MGHRA and CDR2 is YSYEKL. The CDR3 sequence is CASSQLLGSEQYF. In nucleotides, the CDR3 is TGCGCCAGCAGCCAATTACTAGGTAGCGAGCAGTACTTC.

V is TRBV7-8 and J is TRBJ2-2; 8 bases are shared with TRBD1. CDR3 length equals 16 residues. The ends lost 5 bases at V and 1 base at J; junction bases unmatched: 6. The germline V gene has CDR1 SGHVS and CDR2 FQNEAQ. In DNA form, the CDR3 reads TGTGCCAGCAGCCCGACAGGGGTCATGAACACCGGGGAGCTGTTTTTT. As protein: CASSPTGVMNTGELFF.